These T cell receptor beta chains were read from a single sample in a study of blood T cells in healthy people across ages. TCRdb re-called the 5' RACE reads through MiXCR, storing one row per CDR3 protein. The sample yields over a million distinct CDR3 sequences, roughly 45% seen once. The sample comprised blood. These TCRs come from a woman in her sixties in good health. Both conserved end residues are part of each CDR3. Each record gives: D gene, V gene, J gene, CDR3 protein. The D gene is left open where the match is weak.

d_call: TRBD1; v_call: TRBV11-3; j_call: TRBJ2-1; cdr3_aa: CASSSDRGGEQFF
d_call: TRBD2; v_call: TRBV2; j_call: TRBJ2-1; cdr3_aa: CASRASGRAYNEQFF
d_call: TRBD2; v_call: TRBV9; j_call: TRBJ2-5; cdr3_aa: CASSVGTSENNEQYF
d_call: NA; v_call: TRBV20-1; j_call: TRBJ1-1; cdr3_aa: CSARPGNAEAFF
d_call: NA; v_call: TRBV29-1; j_call: TRBJ2-2; cdr3_aa: CSVRSGNTGELFF
d_call: NA; v_call: TRBV20-1; j_call: TRBJ2-5; cdr3_aa: CSAGNVGETQYF
d_call: TRBD2; v_call: TRBV5-1; j_call: TRBJ2-3; cdr3_aa: CASSLAGGTDTQYF
d_call: NA; v_call: TRBV6-2/TRBV6-3; j_call: TRBJ2-7; cdr3_aa: CASSPQARQYF
d_call: NA; v_call: TRBV20-1; j_call: TRBJ2-7; cdr3_aa: CSASDRNYEQYF
d_call: NA; v_call: TRBV3-1; j_call: TRBJ2-1; cdr3_aa: CASSLAGTLFNEQFF
d_call: NA; v_call: TRBV27; j_call: TRBJ2-1; cdr3_aa: CASSTPGRNPYNEQFF
d_call: TRBD2; v_call: TRBV7-2; j_call: TRBJ2-7; cdr3_aa: CASSLKFWSSGTTFSYEQYF
d_call: NA; v_call: TRBV27; j_call: TRBJ1-6; cdr3_aa: CASSDTYNSPLHF
d_call: TRBD2; v_call: TRBV15; j_call: TRBJ2-3; cdr3_aa: CATSREGLGGRDTQYF
d_call: TRBD1; v_call: TRBV3-1; j_call: TRBJ2-7; cdr3_aa: CASSLRQGGGYEQYF
d_call: NA; v_call: TRBV7-2; j_call: TRBJ2-7; cdr3_aa: CASSLSEVEQYF
d_call: TRBD2; v_call: TRBV11-3; j_call: TRBJ2-1; cdr3_aa: CASSLSLAGSEQFF
d_call: TRBD2; v_call: TRBV20-1; j_call: TRBJ2-1; cdr3_aa: CSARTMTSGGYEQFF
d_call: TRBD2; v_call: TRBV5-1; j_call: TRBJ2-1; cdr3_aa: CASSSGRSVTYNEQFF
d_call: NA; v_call: TRBV6-1; j_call: TRBJ1-5; cdr3_aa: CASSPRDTFNQPQHF
d_call: TRBD2; v_call: TRBV29-1; j_call: TRBJ2-5; cdr3_aa: CSARRGVETQYF
d_call: NA; v_call: TRBV20-1; j_call: TRBJ2-5; cdr3_aa: CSASPGLETANEQYF
d_call: NA; v_call: TRBV6-1; j_call: TRBJ2-1; cdr3_aa: CASSEARDEQFF
d_call: NA; v_call: TRBV11-2; j_call: TRBJ2-5; cdr3_aa: CASSSQGPTLRETQYF
d_call: NA; v_call: TRBV27; j_call: TRBJ2-1; cdr3_aa: CASSSRAYNEQFF
d_call: NA; v_call: TRBV3-1; j_call: TRBJ2-3; cdr3_aa: CASSHGTPYTDTQYF
d_call: NA; v_call: TRBV7-9; j_call: TRBJ1-4; cdr3_aa: CASSLGGTANEKLFF
d_call: NA; v_call: TRBV6-5; j_call: TRBJ2-5; cdr3_aa: CASSYGGGSYNEQYF
d_call: NA; v_call: TRBV9; j_call: NA; cdr3_aa: CASSAFVITSYNEQYF
d_call: TRBD1; v_call: TRBV27; j_call: TRBJ1-2; cdr3_aa: CASSPQGVYGYTF
d_call: NA; v_call: TRBV9; j_call: TRBJ1-5; cdr3_aa: CASSVEGQVSGPQHF
d_call: NA; v_call: TRBV4-1; j_call: TRBJ2-1; cdr3_aa: CASSQELGSVDEQFF
d_call: TRBD1; v_call: TRBV13; j_call: TRBJ2-7; cdr3_aa: CASSLRGTGKNERYF
d_call: TRBD2; v_call: TRBV7-9; j_call: TRBJ2-1; cdr3_aa: CASSLGLVHEQFF
d_call: NA; v_call: TRBV20-1; j_call: TRBJ1-1; cdr3_aa: CSPSGGYTEAFF
d_call: NA; v_call: TRBV7-3; j_call: TRBJ2-5; cdr3_aa: CASALLGGAFETQYF
d_call: NA; v_call: TRBV11-2; j_call: TRBJ1-5; cdr3_aa: CASSLGLGKPQHF
d_call: TRBD1; v_call: TRBV7-9; j_call: TRBJ1-2; cdr3_aa: CASSLYGTGGASIPDGYTF
d_call: TRBD2; v_call: TRBV28; j_call: TRBJ2-3; cdr3_aa: CASSPLYAREGIDTQYF